The rows below give T cell receptor beta chains drawn from one sample of a study of Graves' ophthalmopathy and Graves' hyperthyroidism. A single record per CDR3 protein comes from TCRdb applying MiXCR to the multiplex PCR reads. The table has a few hundred thousand distinct CDR3 sequences, approximately 18% seen once. Sequences were obtained from peripheral blood. Receptors originate from an adult woman with stable Graves' hyperthyroidism. The CDR3 runs from the conserved cysteine through the conserved F or W. The D gene is left open where the match is weak. For some rows the clone size is stated as once, few or many, or as a class when expanded; others skip it.

. | TRBJ1-1 | 16 | TRBV6-5 | many | CASSYELAGWATEAFF | TGTGCCAGCAGTTATGAGCTCGCAGGTTGGGCCACTGAAGCTTTCTTT
. | TRBJ1-2 | 16 | TRBV9 | many | CASSLNRRTPGYGYTF | TGTGCCAGCAGCTTAAACCGACGGACCCCAGGGTATGGCTACACCTTC
TRBD2 | TRBJ2-4 | 19 | TRBV13 | . | CASSERKGLAGVDKNIQYF | TGTGCCAGCAGCGAACGAAAGGGACTAGCGGGGGTGGACAAAAACATTCAGTACTTC
. | TRBJ1-2 | 15 | TRBV5-1 | many | CASSSETGTNYGYTF | TGCGCCAGCAGCTCTGAAACCGGGACTAACTATGGCTACACCTTC
TRBD1 | TRBJ1-5 | 15 | TRBV12-3/TRBV12-4 | many | CASSLGTGLGQPQHF | TGTGCCAGCAGTTTAGGGACAGGTCTGGGGCAGCCCCAGCATTTT
. | TRBJ2-2 | 13 | TRBV27 | many | CASSFTVGGVLFF | TGTGCCAGCAGTTTTACCGTTGGGGGAGTACTGTTTTTT
. | TRBJ2-7 | 14 | TRBV12-3/TRBV12-4 | . | CASSPDSGPYEQYF | TGTGCCAGCAGCCCCGACTCTGGACCCTACGAGCAGTACTTC
TRBD2 | TRBJ2-2 | 14 | TRBV7-3 | few | CASSLGGAFGELFF | TGTGCCAGCAGCCTCGGGGGGGCCTTTGGGGAGCTGTTTTTT
TRBD1 | TRBJ1-2 | 15 | TRBV24-1 | . | CATSDTGTGAYGYTF | TGTGCCACCAGTGATACCGGGACAGGGGCCTATGGCTACACCTTC
TRBD1 | TRBJ1-4 | 18 | TRBV12-3/TRBV12-4 | few | CASSAQTGVETTNEKLFF | TGTGCCAGCAGTGCCCAAACAGGGGTTGAGACAACTAATGAAAAACTGTTTTTT
TRBD1 | TRBJ2-2 | 15 | TRBV27 | . | CASSLSRTGGGELFF | TGTGCCAGCAGTTTATCCCGGACAGGTGGCGGGGAGCTGTTTTTT
. | TRBJ2-6 | 13 | TRBV28 | many | CASSFGGANVLTF | TGTGCCAGCAGTTTCGGTGGGGCCAACGTCCTGACTTTC
TRBD2 | TRBJ2-7 | 14 | TRBV13 | many | CASSKAGGPYEQYF | TGTGCCAGCAGCAAAGCGGGAGGGCCCTACGAGCAGTACTTC
TRBD2 | TRBJ2-7 | 16 | TRBV28 | many | CASSSTLAGTFYEQYF | TGTGCCAGCAGCTCCACACTAGCGGGAACCTTCTACGAGCAGTACTTC
. | TRBJ2-5 | 17 | TRBV6-2/TRBV6-3 | many | CASSYPIGFRPQETQYF | TGTGCCAGCAGTTATCCGATCGGATTTCGCCCTCAAGAGACCCAGTACTTC
. | TRBJ1-1 | 13 | TRBV6-1 | many | CASSEARPLEAFF | TGTGCCAGCAGTGAAGCAAGGCCTCTGGAAGCTTTCTTT
. | TRBJ1-5 | 13 | TRBV29-1 | many | CSVQGGGNQPQHF | TGCAGCGTCCAGGGTGGGGGCAATCAGCCCCAGCATTTT
. | TRBJ1-1 | 17 | TRBV7-9 | many | CASSTSKNGVGNTEAFF | TGTGCCAGCAGCACTAGTAAGAACGGGGTAGGGAACACTGAAGCTTTCTTT
. | TRBJ2-2 | 14 | TRBV28 | many | CASSFVGGSGELFF | TGTGCCAGCAGTTTTGTTGGGGGCTCCGGGGAGCTGTTTTTT
. | TRBJ2-7 | 14 | TRBV7-9 | many | CASSSNRESYEQYF | TGTGCCAGCAGCTCTAACAGGGAATCCTACGAGCAGTACTTC
. | TRBJ2-7 | 13 | TRBV6-2/TRBV6-3 | many | CASEGRANYEQYF | TGTGCCAGCGAAGGGCGGGCAAACTACGAGCAGTACTTC
TRBD2 | TRBJ2-2 | 15 | TRBV2 | many | CASSELGTSTGELFF | TGTGCCAGCAGTGAATTGGGGACTAGCACCGGGGAGCTGTTTTTT
TRBD2 | TRBJ2-7 | 15 | TRBV4-2 | many | CASSLGVAGNYEQYF | TGTGCCAGCAGCCTAGGGGTAGCGGGGAACTACGAGCAGTACTTC
. | TRBJ1-2 | 15 | TRBV4-1 | few | CAGSQAFKDSYGYTF | TGCGCCGGCAGCCAAGCGTTCAAGGACAGCTATGGCTACACCTTC
TRBD1 | TRBJ2-7 | 14 | TRBV5-1 | many | CASSPGQGRHEQYF | TGCGCCAGCAGCCCGGGACAGGGGCGCCACGAGCAGTACTTC
. | TRBJ2-7 | 15 | TRBV28 | many | CASSLYENGPYEQYF | TGTGCCAGCAGTTTATACGAGAACGGTCCCTACGAGCAGTACTTC
. | TRBJ2-2 | 13 | TRBV6-2/TRBV6-3 | many | CASSAVNTGELFF | TGTGCCAGCAGTGCTGTGAACACCGGGGAGCTGTTTTTT
. | TRBJ1-1 | 13 | TRBV15 | many | CATSRDGNTEAFF | TGTGCCACCAGCAGAGACGGGAACACTGAAGCTTTCTTT
. | TRBJ1-2 | 15 | TRBV7-2 | many | CASSLAWTPPLGYTF | TGTGCCAGCAGCTTAGCTTGGACGCCTCCGCTTGGCTACACCTTC